This TCR beta chain was profiled in a study of T cells in Graves' hyperthyroidism and ophthalmopathy. Findings and caveats of the study: Model output signaled ophthalmopathy a median around 6.9 months ahead of onset.

This clonotype was picked up a small number of times. Its antigen remains unknown. This CDR3 has 20 amino acids. V dropped 4 bases and J dropped 0; count of bases not matched to a gene: 12. Germline lookup yields CDR1 SGDLS and CDR2 YYNGEE. A patient was excluded if there was uncontrolled infection, other autoimmune disease, pregnancy or lactation. What was amplified from RNA transcripts were TCR beta CDR3 regions. Researchers ran a first-round RT-PCR on the TCR CDR3 using the HTBI primer set. Via MiXCR, TCRdb re-called the multiplex PCR reads, giving one row per CDR3 protein. The sample records about 500,000 distinct CDR3 sequences, roughly 15% being singletons.

What was sequenced was blood. The chain has TRBV9 and TRBJ2-2, with 13 bases identical to TRBD2. This clonotype originated in a woman aged 25 to 39 with Graves' ophthalmopathy. The CDR3 loop reads CASSPRLAGGSKANTGELFF. CDR3 coding DNA: TGTGCCAGCAGCCCGAGACTAGCGGGAGGAAGTAAGGCGAACACCGGGGAGCTGTTTTTT.